This is a list of T cell receptor beta chains from one sample in a study of cytomegalovirus exposure and HLA in healthy donors. Here immunoSEQ multiplex PCR was the method, and the copy in TCRdb shows in-frame clones only, minus some. In the table there are about 110,000 clones, roughly 86% of which are singletons. The sequenced sample was PBMCs. All receptors derive from a woman in her late teens or twenties in good health and CMV-seronegative. The conserved cysteine and the conserved F or W are not part of the CDR3 here. The order of the fields is J gene, V gene, CDR3 protein.

TRBJ2-3 TRBV5-4 ASSPPFRGTTDTQY
TRBJ2-5 TRBV10-2 ASSGWATGAETQY
TRBJ2-5 TRBV2 ASSLAGGQETQY
TRBJ2-7 TRBV19 ASSGKLGVEQY
TRBJ1-1 TRBV29-1 SVAEDGYTEAF
TRBJ1-5 TRBV4-3 ASSQTASNQPQH
TRBJ2-3 TRBV2 ASSISRGKTDTQY
TRBJ2-1 TRBV5-6 ASSWTRNEQF
TRBJ1-2 TRBV4-3 ASSQDRQAGAYGYT
TRBJ1-2 TRBV28 ASSSLTGDYGYT
TRBJ1-1 TRBV30 AWLTGRSRAF
TRBJ1-5 TRBV9 ASSPGATSQPQH
TRBJ2-7 TRBV27 ASMPRTGRLYEQY
TRBJ2-7 TRBV28 ASGQSPGTTYEQY
TRBJ1-2 TRBV30 AWTSDSGGYT
TRBJ2-1 TRBV18 ASSPDRGYNEQF
TRBJ2-5 TRBV9 ASSVGLAGGTKETQY
TRBJ1-2 TRBV7-8 ASSSQGVGGNT
TRBJ2-5 TRBV13 ASSSGLAGENQETQY
TRBJ2-7 TRBV27 ASSLSFAPGHLFYEQY
TRBJ2-7 TRBV5-1 ASSLGTGVIYEQY
TRBJ2-5 TRBV28 ASSSGGGLETQY
TRBJ1-4 TRBV4-1 ASSQDLGSREKLF
TRBJ2-4 TRBV4-2 ASSQNNRGRDKNIQY
TRBJ2-1 TRBV2 ASRKGQNNEQF